This T cell receptor beta chain stems from a study of cytomegalovirus exposure and HLA in healthy donors. The overall study: There were about 86 million unique TCRs (from HLA-typed donors) in an early data release. Among the roughly 400 donors who were genotyped, 70% to 90% fell in the genetic ancestry cluster that is associated with self-reported Caucasian donors. Study-level findings and limits: After further analysis at a later stage, 16,951 TCR beta sequences were associated with HLA alleles at 0.05 false discovery rate.

This clone was recorded a few times. Its target is not known. PCR amplification relied on 60 Vbeta primers (plus 13 Jbeta primers). Only in-frame clones appear in the TCRdb table, and some are missing; sequencing was by immunoSEQ multiplex PCR. The sample yields approximately 140,000 clones, roughly 74% seen once. Germline CDR1 reads SEHNR; CDR2 reads FQNEAQ (reference sequence). V dropped 5 bases and J dropped 0; count of bases not matched to a gene: 4. CDR3 length equals 16 residues. The TCR sequence derives from a man between 40 and 49 years old in good health and CMV-seronegative. The sample consisted of PBMCs. The chain joins TRBV7-9 to TRBJ1-4, with TRBD1 identical over 9 bases. CDR3 nucleotide sequence: TGTGCCAGCAGCGTGGGACAGGGAGCAACTAATGAAAAACTGTTTTTT. Protein sequence: CASSVGQGATNEKLFF.